These 2 T cell receptor beta chains originate from one sample sequenced in a study of blood T cell repertoires in COVID-19. Repertoires were generated with immunoSEQ multiplex PCR, while TCRdb's copy carries only in-frame clones and drops some. The sample consists of 200,000 or so clones, 75% to 90% of them appearing once. The sample taken for sequencing was PBMCs or T cells enriched from blood (not recorded which). These TCRs come from a woman in her thirties or forties with acute COVID-19.

This chain joins TRBV12-5 and TRBJ1-2; 11 nucleotides match TRBD1. Trimming took 7 bases from V and 3 from J; bases not matched to a gene: 7. Per the germline V gene, CDR1 is LGHNT and CDR2 is FRNRAP. The CDR3 contains 15 residues. The CDR3 protein is CASAPGQGADYGYTF. The CDR3, as DNA: TGTGCTAGTGCCCCCGGACAGGGGGCCGACTATGGCTACACCTTC.

CDR3 nucleotide sequence: TGTGCCAGCAGTGGGGGAGTACAGGGATTTGGCAATCAGCCCCAGCATTTT. Translated: CASSGGVQGFGNQPQHF. The V gene is TRBV2, the J gene TRBJ1-5; D possibly corresponds to TRBD1 (6 bases). The CDR3 extends over 17 amino acids. CDR1 SNHLY and CDR2 FYNNEI come from the germline V gene. V dropped 4 bases and J dropped 2 bases, with 18 bases sitting between them. Looking up the rest from reference TRBV2 and TRBJ1-5 gives the full variable domain: EPEVTQTPSHQVTQMGQEVILRCVPISNHLYFYWYRQILGQKVEFLVSFYNNEISEKSEIFDDQFSVERPDGSNFTLKIRSTKLEDSAMYFCASSGGVQGFGNQPQHFGDGTRLSIL.